This TCR beta chain appears in the sequencing data of a study of CD8 T cells in ankylosing spondylitis. This CDR3 comprises 14 residues. Trimming removed 6 bases from V and 2 bases from J; junction bases left unmatched: 4. CDR1 MNHEY and CDR2 SMNVEV come from the germline V gene (reference sequence). Points on this clonotype: Its antigen is not identified.

Broader study findings: Seemingly distinctive of ankylosing spondylitis blood was a TCR beta motif formed by eight highly homologous variants.

MiXCR was run by TCRdb on the 5' RACE reads, yielding one entry per CDR3 protein. The table records 330,000 or so distinct CDR3 sequences, 7.5% to 9% of them present only once. Sequencing input: blood, either unsorted or a sorted T cell fraction (not recorded which). V and J are TRBV27 and TRBJ2-3, with 8 bases aligning to TRBD1. The receptor's source is a male donor with ankylosing spondylitis. The CDR3 coding sequence is TGTGCCAGCAGCCAGGGGGCGGCCACAGATACGCAGTATTTT. Residues: CASSQGAATDTQYF.